The text below deals with one TCR beta chain. This record belongs to a study of preoperative IRX-2 immunotherapy in early breast cancer. Between the trimmed V and J ends, which lost 6 bases and 4 bases, there was a span of 13 bases. The CDR3 covers 13 residues. Germline V gives CDR1 SGHVS, CDR2 FQNEAQ. The protocol was immunoSEQ multiplex PCR, while the TCRdb copy is restricted to in-frame clones and leaves out a portion. The data contain under 40,000 clones, more than 90% of them singletons. The treatment: preoperative locoregional IRX-2 cytokine immunotherapy. This phase Ib study tested locoregional IRX-2 cytokine immunotherapy given before surgery.

The sample was taken from a patient treated with IRX-2 immunotherapy. The chain links TRBV7-8 to TRBJ2-7, with a possible D match to TRBD1 (5 bases). The sequence derives from a human donor with breast cancer. CDR3 in DNA: TGTGCCAGCAGTCTTCGACAGCATTACGAGCAGTACTTC. Translated: CASSLRQHYEQYF. The full variable domain, its missing parts supplied by reference TRBV7-8 and TRBJ2-7, is GAGVSQSPRYKVAKRGQDVALRCDPISGHVSLFWYQQALGQGPEFLTYFQNEAQLDKSGLPSDRFFAERPEGSVSTLKIQRTQQEDSAVYLCASSLRQHYEQYFGPGTRLTVT.